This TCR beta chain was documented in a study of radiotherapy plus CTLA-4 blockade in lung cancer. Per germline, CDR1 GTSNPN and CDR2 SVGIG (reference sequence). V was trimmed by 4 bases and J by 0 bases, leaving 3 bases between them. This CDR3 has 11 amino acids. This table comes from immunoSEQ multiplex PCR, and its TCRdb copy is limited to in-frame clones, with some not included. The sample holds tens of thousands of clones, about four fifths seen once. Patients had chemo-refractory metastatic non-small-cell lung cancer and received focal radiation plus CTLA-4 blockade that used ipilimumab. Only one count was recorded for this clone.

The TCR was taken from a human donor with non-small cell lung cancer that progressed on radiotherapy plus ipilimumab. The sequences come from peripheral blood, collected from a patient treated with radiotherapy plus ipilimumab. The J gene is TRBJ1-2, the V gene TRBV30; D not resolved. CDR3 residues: CAWKSNYGYTF. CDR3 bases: TGTGCCTGGAAGTCTAACTATGGCTACACCTTC.